The clone carrying this T cell receptor beta chain turned up a few times. Arm-PCR of CDR3 regions and iRepertoire HTBI primers were used to build TCR beta libraries. TCRdb re-called the multiplex PCR reads with MiXCR, one entry per CDR3 protein. The table has around 460,000 distinct CDR3 sequences, 11% to 15% seen once. Germline loops: CDR1 SQVTM, CDR2 ANQGSEA. The CDR3 contains 16 residues. V lost 4 bases to trimming and J lost 0 bases, with 18 bases between them. The sample originates from a study of regulatory T cells in long-lasting Graves disease. Time point here: newly diagnosed GD, antithyroid drugs for less than 3 months. After RNA was extracted from PBMCs, the TCR library was made from it. This same sample was also part of a study on T cells in Graves' hyperthyroidism and ophthalmopathy. As that study records: First-round RT-PCR of the TCR CDR3 relied on the HTBI primer set. Before onset, by a median of around 6.1 months, the model predicted ophthalmopathy.

The rearrangement links TRBV29-1 to TRBJ1-1; maybe TRBD1 (5 bases). This receptor was obtained from a woman in her forties or fifties with Graves disease. Sequencing used peripheral blood mononuclear cells (PBMCs), obtained at new diagnosis, from a patient treated with antithyroid drugs. The CDR3 sequence: CSVVLFQAGLNTEAFF. As DNA, the CDR3 is TGCAGCGTTGTCCTCTTCCAAGCAGGGCTGAACACTGAAGCTTTCTTT.